This T cell receptor beta chain was sequenced during a study of regulatory T cells in long-lasting Graves disease (dated by TCRdb to the early 2020s). In terms of the full investigation: Antithyroid drugs had been taken for less than 3 months by newly diagnosed Graves' disease patients. The study was registered as a clinical trial and conducted in China. A total of around 33 samples were covered by TCR sequencing, comprising about 13 persistent and 20 or so newly diagnosed Graves' disease patients. Patients with persistent Graves' disease were compared with patients with newly diagnosed Graves' disease using TCR sequencing and RNA sequencing of peripheral blood. Findings and caveats that apply to the study as a whole: Only the TCR beta chain was sequenced and analyzed. Only peripheral blood was studied, because thyroid tissue, the primary lesion, was inaccessible. Preferential use of TRBV28, TRBJ1-2 and TRBJ2-5 was observed in persistent disease, whereas TRBV20-1 and TRBJ2-1 were favored in newly diagnosed disease. As a limitation, the authors acknowledged that the small sample size may reduce accuracy. Compared with newly diagnosed patients, patients with persistent Graves' disease had lower TCR Shannon entropy and fewer highly expanded clones, which suggests clonal expansion. Persistent patients shared more public clonotypes among themselves (2,741) than newly diagnosed patients did (about 1,000).

Interpreted using the paper, the time point label stands for: newly diagnosed GD, antithyroid drugs for less than 3 months. For both TCR sequencing and RNA sequencing, RNA was extracted from PBMCs using TRIzol. The diagnosis of Graves' disease followed American Thyroid Association guidelines. Recruitment of patients was carried out at an endocrinology department in Xi'an, China. Each patient gave approximately 8.8 milliliters of peripheral blood, collected in an EDTA anticoagulant tube. Ficoll Paque Plus density gradient separation was used to isolate PBMCs, and no additional T cell sorting was done. An Agilent 2100 Bioanalyzer and agarose gel were used to check RNA quality, while a NanoDrop 2000 measured RNA concentration. Ten or more counts support this clonotype. Its antigen remains undetermined. No base-level quality is on record; no much larger clone is a single base apart. From the cysteine through the phenylalanine, the CDR3 covers 17 amino acids. The DNA shown is the 51-base CDR3, in frame from base 1. CDR1 and CDR2, looked up from the germline V gene (reference sequence), are SEHNR and FQNEAQ. V has 8 bases trimmed and J has 2 bases trimmed; junction bases matching no gene number 14.

Libraries were built with multiplex PCR. The sequencing machine was an Illumina HiSeq 4000. CDR3 regions were amplified by Arm-PCR with iRepertoire HTBI primers to construct TCR beta libraries. Before sequencing, the PCR products underwent gel purification. On the authors' methods: Gene usage analysis of CDR3 amino acid clonotypes used the approximately 56 TRBV and more than 13 TRBJ segments found across samples. COPE and FqMerger were used to merge filtered high-quality paired reads into contigs. Contigs were aligned with BLAST to IMGT TRBV, TRBD and TRBJ reference genes, and CDR3 was defined per IMGT. Highly expanded clones were defined as clonotypes with a frequency above 0.1%. Repertoire diversity was measured by Shannon entropy, and V-J evenness by the Gini coefficient. Clonotypes shared by more than one individual were considered public. TCRdb trimmed public reads at Q25 via fastp, called clones via MiXCR and kept in-frame beta chains. Duplicate CDR3 protein sequences are folded into a single record with the most common DNA and genes. TCRdb, rather than the study authors, made the V and J calls. In this sample the table shows 580,000 or so distinct CDR3 sequences, 15% to 20% of which occur a single time. The ten top clones hold around 13% of the sample.

These data also featured in a second study, about T cells in Graves' hyperthyroidism and ophthalmopathy. From that second study: Stable Graves' hyperthyroidism was defined as no progression to ophthalmopathy during 18 months of follow-up. The hyperthyroidism patients were between 18 and 65 years old and newly diagnosed, with a disease duration of less than 2 months. Exclusion was applied to patients with uncontrolled infections, other autoimmune diseases, pregnancy or lactation. Clinical symptoms, serum thyroxine and TRAb, thyroid ultrasound, and orbital computed tomography formed the basis for the diagnoses. A first-round RT-PCR of the TCR CDR3 used the HTBI primer set with the Qiagen OneStep RT-PCR kit. Most expanded thyroid clonotypes (frequency above 0.001) were also detected in blood, a finding suggesting that blood repertoires may reflect thyroid immune responses. A model built on a 13 V-J signature distinguished ophthalmopathy from stable hyperthyroidism, reaching roughly 88% sensitivity and about 81% specificity in cross-validation and 80%/75% in testing. During validation, the model predicted progression to ophthalmopathy a median of approximately 6.5 months ahead of onset, with around 65% sensitivity and under 85% specificity. TCR V-J signatures able to tell the groups apart were searched for in a discovery cohort of more than 90 patients, of whom fewer than 45 had Graves' ophthalmopathy and about 60 had stable Graves' hyperthyroidism. Prospective prediction of ophthalmopathy was tested in an independent validation cohort of approximately 19 hyperthyroidism patients and 17 patients who later progressed to ophthalmopathy. For training and testing, the 95 to 100 patients in the discovery cohort were randomly divided in a 7:3 ratio. In about 6 Graves' hyperthyroidism patients, the study also compared T-cell repertoires from thyroid tissue with T-cell repertoires from blood. After sampling, hyperthyroidism patients received methimazole starting at 30 mg daily, and ophthalmopathy patients received high-dose intravenous methylprednisolone. Libraries were constructed in a second round of multiplex PCR, after which size selection and purification were performed. Libraries were sequenced paired-end with 100 bp reads on an Illumina HiSeq2000. SOAPnuke was used to process the raw data, with reads discarded if the reads contained adapters or uncalled bases, had a mean Phred below 15, or lacked an exact constant-primer or identifier match. COPE v1.2.5 was used to merge high-quality paired reads, and clonotypes were defined as unique nucleotide sequences. MiTCR v1.1 was used to align the clonotypes against IMGT TRBV, TRBD and TRBJ reference segments. The analysis was restricted to V-J combinations with a frequency above 0.0001, which together covered roughly 99% of the repertoires. The TCS score was defined as F50 (clonal expansion) divided by E x V (chaos), with BLOSUM62-based TCRdist calculated between CDR3 peptides within each V-J. Welch's t-statistics and random forest reduced around 510 V-J features to about 13, which were used in a naive Bayes classifier (R e1071). No statistical method was used to fix the sample size in advance, and group allocation was not hidden from the investigators. The paper describes TCR Vbeta CDR3 sequencing of 130 to 150 peripheral blood samples, made up of about 41 ophthalmopathy patients, around 78 hyperthyroidism patients and roughly 17 progressor patients.

In this chain, TRBV7-9 is recombined with TRBJ2-7; 11 nucleotides in the junction match TRBD2. Sequencing used peripheral blood mononuclear cells (PBMCs), obtained at new diagnosis, from a patient treated with antithyroid drugs. This sequence originates from a man younger than 35 with Graves disease. Donor details come from another sample of the same person, matched by shared clones. The CDR3 protein: CASALNNPGLAAYEQYF. The nucleotide sequence reads as follows: TGTGCCAGCGCGCTCAACAACCCGGGACTAGCGGCCTACGAGCAGTACTTC.